This T cell receptor beta chain was recorded in a study of blood T cell repertoires in COVID-19. Looking at the study overall: Whether acute or convalescent, the COVID-19 samples came from the United States, Italy and Spain. The analysed material was cDNA or gDNA that came from T cells, B-cell-depleted T cells, or PBMCs.

The CDR3 is 15 residues long. V shed 1 base, J shed 6 bases, and the junction held 7 bases outside the gene matches. Per the germline V gene, CDR1 is SGHDT and CDR2 is YYEEEE. Only one count was recorded for this clone. Source study methods: Scientists estimated how many nucleated cells there were by amplifying reference gene primers. The method was immunoSEQ multiplex PCR; TCRdb's version includes in-frame clones alone and lacks a portion of them. V, J and clone size were drawn from that table, and D and trimming were deduced from the DNA. The profile shows tens of thousands of clones, 82% of them singletons.

This clonotype was sampled from a man between 35 and 55 years old with acute or convalescent COVID-19. The source material was peripheral blood. This sequence joins TRBV5-6 and TRBJ1-2; 9 bases are a match to TRBD1. The CDR3 spells CASSLSGTGYDGYTF. In DNA form, the CDR3 reads TGTGCCAGCAGCTTGTCCGGGACAGGGTATGATGGCTACACCTTC.